This T cell receptor beta chain appears in the sequencing data of a study of early stage breast cancer tumors. General study points: Tumor and normal breast were distinguished via blood comparison in most of the 16 patients.

Only one count was recorded for this clone. Its antigen remains unknown. The protocol was immunoSEQ multiplex PCR, while the TCRdb copy is restricted to in-frame clones and leaves out a portion. The sample records 25,000 to 35,000 clones, approximately 70% being singletons. Germline loops: CDR1 SGHKS, CDR2 YYEKEE (reference sequence). The CDR3 runs to 16 residues. The clonotype originates from a person between 30 and 45 years old with breast cancer. V is TRBV5-5 and J is TRBJ2-5; the match to TRBD1 covers 7 bases. The J call may be in error: the DNA end matches TRBJ2-7 better. Input material: breast tumor tissue. CDR3 residues: CASKSLGRGSRYEQYF. The CDR3 bases are TGTGCCAGCAAATCCCTCGGCAGGGGGAGCAGGTACGAGCAGTACTTC.